This T cell receptor beta chain was found in a study of T cells in Graves' hyperthyroidism and ophthalmopathy. General observations from the study: A model built on 13 V-J features separated ophthalmopathy from stable hyperthyroidism.

About this clonotype itself: The antigen remains unidentified. One end of the junction does not line up with germline, which may come from a read error.

Amplified TCR beta CDR3 regions derived from RNA transcripts. The HTBI primer set was used in a first-round RT-PCR of the TCR CDR3. TCRdb ran MiXCR on the multiplex PCR reads and lists one entry per CDR3 protein. There are 500,000 to 800,000 distinct CDR3 sequences in the sample; nearly 45% occur only once, and roughly 6.5% lies in the top ten. CDR1 is ENHRY and CDR2 is SYGVKD in the germline V gene. The CDR3 consists of 15 residues. The chain links TRBV10-3 to TRBJ1-6; 8 bases match TRBD1. The source material was peripheral blood or thyroid tissue (not recorded which). The source is an adult man with Graves' disease, either hyperthyroidism or ophthalmopathy (not recorded which). The CDR3 bases are TGTGCCAGCAGTACCGACAGGGGTTATAATTCACCCCTCCACTTT. Its translation is CASSTDRGYNSPLHF.